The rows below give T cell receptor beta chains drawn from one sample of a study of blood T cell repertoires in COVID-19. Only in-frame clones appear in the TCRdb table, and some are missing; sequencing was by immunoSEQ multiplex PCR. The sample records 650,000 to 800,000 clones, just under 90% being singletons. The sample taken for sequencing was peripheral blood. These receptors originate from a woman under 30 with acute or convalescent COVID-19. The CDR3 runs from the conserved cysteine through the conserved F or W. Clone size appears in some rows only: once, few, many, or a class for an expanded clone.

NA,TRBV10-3,CAISEDRGYGYTF
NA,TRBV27,CASSGGDTGELFF
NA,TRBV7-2,CASSLGRSGAYEQYF
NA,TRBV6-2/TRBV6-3,CASSYSGTPLHF
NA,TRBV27,CASSPGTGSSGNTIYF
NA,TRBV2,CASGGQPQHF
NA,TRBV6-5,CASSRGPNYGYTF
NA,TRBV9,CASSERGLVNTGELFF
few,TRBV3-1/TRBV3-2,CASSQQTGSQPQHF
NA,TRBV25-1,CASRSDRGRIKNGYTF
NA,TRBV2,CAGVSRNPDYNSPLHF
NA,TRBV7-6,CASSLSRRGGPTEAFF
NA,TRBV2,CASSEGWDRFF
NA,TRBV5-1,CASSLAGLSSGELFF
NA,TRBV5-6,CASSGTTGSGYEQYF
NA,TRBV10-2,CASSEGGLVLYAQYF
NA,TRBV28,CASSIGQGRFSAFF
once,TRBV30,CAWGTGSSTDTQYF
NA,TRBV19,CASSISGRPGGVTQPQHF
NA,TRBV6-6,CASRQQGLSQPQHF
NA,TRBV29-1,CSVDRANTEAFF
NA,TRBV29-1,CSIGTGKNTEAFF
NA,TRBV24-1,CATSDWTVTQETQYF
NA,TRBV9,CASSGTNYGYTF
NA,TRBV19,CASRRDRVMISQPQHF
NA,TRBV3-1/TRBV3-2,CASSPSEEVYEQYF
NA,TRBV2,CASSGQPENTIYF
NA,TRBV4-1,CASSQGNTAPDTQYF
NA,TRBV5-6,CASHYKRGSYYNEQFF
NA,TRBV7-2,CASSGTGPWRVTEAFF
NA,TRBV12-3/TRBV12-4,CASSLRGGTIYF
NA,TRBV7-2,CASSLKMGLALGTF
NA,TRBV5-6,CASSLEQTYGYTF